This T cell receptor beta chain was profiled in a study of T cells after yellow fever vaccination. This clonotype was counted a few times. Its antigen is not identified. There are 14 residues in the CDR3. V shed 2 bases and J 5 bases; nucleotides not matched to a gene: 6. The V gene's germline CDR1 is SGHNT and CDR2 YYREEE (reference sequence). One entry per CDR3 protein, called by TCRdb with MiXCR from the 5' RACE reads. Altogether around 500,000 distinct CDR3 sequences are present, 21% being singletons, with the ten largest covering about 16%. Findings and caveats of the study: Post-booster repertoires again held most primary-vaccination clones (about 95% CD4, roughly 88% CD8).

The TCR sequence derives from a man aged 18 to 30 who received the YFV17D yellow fever vaccine. J is TRBJ2-7 and V is TRBV5-4; 8 bases fit TRBD2. The sequencing used PBMCs, collected about 21 days after the first yellow fever vaccination. CDR3 residues: CASSFGGADNEQYF. CDR3 nucleotide sequence: TGTGCCAGCAGCTTCGGGGGGGCCGATAACGAGCAGTACTTC.